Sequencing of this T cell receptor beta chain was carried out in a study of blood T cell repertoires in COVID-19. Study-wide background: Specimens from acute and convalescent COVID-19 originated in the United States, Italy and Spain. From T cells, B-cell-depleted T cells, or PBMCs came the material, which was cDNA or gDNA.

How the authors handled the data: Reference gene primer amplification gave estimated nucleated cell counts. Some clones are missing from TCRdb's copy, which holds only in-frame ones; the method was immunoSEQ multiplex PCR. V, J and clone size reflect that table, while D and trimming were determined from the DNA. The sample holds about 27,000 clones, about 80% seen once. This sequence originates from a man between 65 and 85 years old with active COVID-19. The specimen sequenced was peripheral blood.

The CDR3 here is CASSYRGRGAQHF. The CDR3 region has the DNA TGTGCCAGCAGCTACAGGGGGCGAGGGGCCCAGCATTTT. The chain is built from TRBV7-8 and TRBJ1-5, with 9 bases that match TRBD1. The CDR3 runs 13 residues. The V segment lost 4 bases and the J segment 11 bases; nucleotides outside the gene matches: 6. Germline V CDR1 and CDR2: SGHVS, FQNEAQ.